A selection of T cell receptor beta chains follows, all from one sample in a study of T-cell reconstitution after alpha-beta-depleted transplantation in children. Via MiXCR, TCRdb re-called the PCR reads, giving one row per CDR3 protein. The table lists 150,000 to 200,000 distinct CDR3 sequences, about 6.3% of them singletons, with roughly 3% in the top ten. Sequenced here: PBMCs from the stem cell graft donor, sampled from the stem cell graft. Source of these receptors: a human donor who donated a stem cell graft to a child with Wiskott-Aldrich syndrome. CDR3s include the opening cysteine and the closing phenylalanine or tryptophan. The order of the fields is V gene, clone size, J gene, D gene, CDR3 protein, CDR3 DNA. The D gene is left open where the match is weak. Clone size, where shown, is once, few, many, or a class for clones that have expanded.

TRBV7-6	few	TRBJ2-7	TRBD1	CASSPGQGYNEQYF	TGTGCCAGCAGCCCGGGACAGGGGTACAACGAGCAGTACTTC
TRBV5-1	many	TRBJ1-1	.	CASSLAGTANTEAFF	TGTGCCAGCAGTTTGGCCGGGACGGCGAACACTGAAGCTTTCTTT
TRBV18	.	TRBJ2-5	TRBD2	CASSPRTSGDEYF	TGTGCCAGCTCACCAAGGACTAGCGGGGACGAGTACTTC
TRBV7-9	many	TRBJ2-7	TRBD2	CASSPGLAGTYEQYF	TGTGCCAGCAGCCCTGGACTAGCGGGAACTTACGAGCAGTACTTC
TRBV11-2	few	TRBJ2-1	.	CASSFSLASLNEQFF	TGTGCCAGCAGCTTTAGCCTAGCATCTTTAAATGAGCAGTTCTTC
TRBV6-1	.	TRBJ1-1	TRBD1	CASSDNRGDEAFF	TGTGCCAGCAGTGACAACAGGGGCGATGAAGCTTTCTTT
TRBV6-4	many	TRBJ1-5	.	CASSENGYGNQPQHF	TGTGCCAGCAGTGAGAACGGGTATGGCAATCAGCCCCAGCATTTT
TRBV12-3/TRBV12-4	many	TRBJ2-4	TRBD1	CASSFRDSANIQYF	TGTGCCAGCAGTTTCCGGGACAGCGCAAACATTCAGTACTTC
TRBV5-1	.	TRBJ2-7	.	CASSLGAGANEQYF	TGCGCCAGCAGCTTGGGGGCAGGGGCCAACGAGCAGTACTTC
TRBV7-9	.	TRBJ2-7	.	CASSLGENEQYF	TGTGCCAGCAGCTTAGGGGAGAACGAGCAGTACTTC
TRBV7-2	.	TRBJ1-4	.	CASRRQLSGEKLFF	TGTGCCAGCAGGAGACAGTTGTCGGGTGAAAAACTGTTTTTT
TRBV5-1	many	TRBJ1-4	TRBD1	CASSPGQNNEKLFF	TGCGCCAGCAGCCCGGGACAGAATAATGAAAAACTGTTTTTT
TRBV20-1	many	TRBJ2-3	.	CSASRGGFYTDTQYF	TGCAGTGCCTCCAGGGGCGGCTTTTACACAGATACGCAGTATTTT
TRBV9	many	TRBJ2-2	.	CASSVDSPLTGELFF	TGTGCCAGCAGCGTAGACTCCCCCTTGACCGGGGAGCTGTTTTTT
TRBV27	many	TRBJ2-7	.	CASSERGEQYF	TGTGCCAGCAGTGAGAGAGGGGAGCAGTACTTC
TRBV6-2/TRBV6-3	.	TRBJ2-3	TRBD1	CASSYSLGQRLTDTQYF	TGTGCCAGCAGTTACTCGTTGGGACAGCGGCTCACAGATACGCAGTATTTT
TRBV28	once	TRBJ1-1	.	CASSGPGGRDTEAFF	TGTGCCAGCAGCGGACCCGGGGGCAGGGACACTGAAGCTTTCTTT
TRBV7-6	few	TRBJ2-5	TRBD1	CASSRTGARQETQYF	TGTGCCAGCAGCCGGACAGGGGCGAGACAAGAGACCCAGTACTTC
TRBV7-2	.	TRBJ2-7	.	CASSSNRVSYEQYF	TGTGCCAGCAGCTCTAATAGGGTCAGCTACGAGCAGTACTTC
TRBV7-8	.	TRBJ2-7	.	CASSLGSRSYEQYF	TGTGCCAGCAGCTTGGGGAGCAGGTCCTACGAGCAGTACTTC
TRBV5-1	many	TRBJ2-7	TRBD1	CASRNRDRVDHEQYF	TGCGCCAGCAGGAACCGGGACAGGGTTGACCACGAGCAGTACTTC
TRBV6-6	many	TRBJ2-3	.	CASSQTSTDTQYF	TGTGCCAGCAGTCAGACTAGCACAGATACGCAGTATTTT
TRBV25-1	many	TRBJ2-5	.	CASSERGAQIGETQYF	TGTGCCAGCAGTGAGAGAGGGGCCCAGATCGGGGAGACCCAGTACTTC
TRBV11-3	.	TRBJ2-3	TRBD1	CASSDRDREDTQYF	TGTGCCAGCAGCGACAGGGATCGTGAAGATACGCAGTATTTT